The 25 T cell receptor beta chains reported below all come from one sample, sequenced in a study of circulating CD8 cells and anti-PD-1 response in melanoma. Four subsets defined by PD-1 and/or TIGIT were sorted from live CD3+CD8+TCRalphabeta+ cells. Using approximately 15 ng of total RNA, TCR libraries were made with the QIAseq Immune Repertoire TCR panel. TCRdb reanalysed the reads using MiXCR and keeps one entry per CDR3 protein. The sample lists more than 1,500 distinct CDR3 sequences, less than 8% occurring once. This specimen was CD8+ T cells from PBMCs, taken at baseline or after one month of anti-PD-1 therapy (not recorded which). These receptor sequences come from a human donor with melanoma.

In its sample, this clonotype is large. The chain is built from TRBV21-1 and TRBJ2-1; TRBD2 is the table's D call, not checked against the DNA. TRBV21-1 has pseudogene status. The length of the CDR3 is 14 residues. The CDR3 bases are TGTGCCAGCAGCTGCGTTAGCGGATACAATGAGCAGTTCTTC. It translates to CASSCVSGYNEQFF.

This clonotype is classed as large (0.1 to 1%). The rearrangement joins TRBV9 to TRBJ2-7; 9 nucleotides match TRBD1. The CDR3 consists of 13 residues. Germline CDR1 SGDLS, CDR2 YYNGEE. V lost 4 bases and J lost 6; bases outside the gene matches: 5. The CDR3, as DNA: TGTGCCAGCAGCACTGGGACAGGGTCCGAGCAGTACTTC. This encodes CASSTGTGSEQYF. Drawing the rest from reference TRBV9 and TRBJ2-7, the complete variable domain is DSGVTQTPKHLITATGQRVTLRCSPRSGDLSVYWYQQSLDQGLQFLIQYYNGEERAKGNILERFSAQQFPDLHSELNLSSLELGDSALYFCASSTGTGSEQYFGPGTRLTVT.

By sample fraction, this clonotype is medium-sized (0.01 to 0.1%). The chain carries TRBV7-9 and TRBJ2-7; no reliable D call. Germline V CDR1 and CDR2: SEHNR, FQNEAQ (reference sequence). Trimming cost V 3 bases and J 1 base, with 7 bases left between them. This CDR3 contains 13 residues. CDR3 in DNA: TGTGCCAGCAGCTTTGTTGGTTCCTACGAGCAGTACTTC. Translating gives CASSFVGSYEQYF.

The genes are TRBV5-6 and TRBJ1-1; tentative D call: TRBD1 (6 bases). Per germline, CDR1 SGHDT and CDR2 YYEEEE. The CDR3 is made up of 14 amino acids. V lost 4 bases and J 1 base, leaving 11 bases between the germline ends. CDR3 coding DNA: TGTGCCAGCAGCGCGGACAGCACGAACACTGAAGCTTTCTTT. It translates to CASSADSTNTEAFF.

This clonotype is medium-sized in the sample. The chain joins TRBV4-3 to TRBJ1-3; weak D call: TRBD1 (6 bases). The CDR3 totals 17 residues. Per the germline V gene, CDR1 is LGHNA and CDR2 is YSLEER. The V and J ends lost 0 bases and 0 bases respectively, with 12 bases between them. CDR3: CASSQDPRGNSGNTIYF. The DNA for the CDR3 is TGCGCCAGCAGCCAAGATCCTAGGGGGAACTCTGGAAACACCATATATTTT.

In its sample, this clonotype is medium-sized. The rearrangement links TRBV6-5 to TRBJ1-5; 7 nucleotides line up with TRBD1. J gave up 7 bases and V 2 bases, and 5 bases lay outside the gene matches. The CDR3 covers 14 residues. CDR1 and CDR2 (germline): MNHEY, SVGAGI. DNA for the CDR3: TGTGCCAGCAGTTACGGCAGGGGGGAACAGCCCCAGCATTTT. Protein sequence: CASSYGRGEQPQHF.

This clonotype ranks as medium-sized (0.01 to 0.1%). The V gene is TRBV27, the J gene TRBJ2-3; D is tentatively TRBD1 or TRBD2 (5 bases each). Germline CDR1 is MNHEY and CDR2 is SMNVEV (reference sequence). The CDR3 has 12 residues. Trimming took 6 bases from V and 6 from J, leaving 10 bases between them. The CDR3 DNA reads TGTGCCAGCAGGAGAGGGGCCGATACGCAGTATTTT. Its protein is CASRRGADTQYF.

By frequency in the sample, this clonotype is medium-sized (0.01 to 0.1%). The V call is TRBV6-5, the J call TRBJ2-1; no definite D call. The length of the CDR3 is 13 residues. Trimming took off 6 bases at V and 1 base at J, with 7 bases between the two ends. The germline V gene encodes CDR1 MNHEY and CDR2 SVGAGI. The CDR3, as DNA: TGTGCCAGCAGCACCCGATCCTACAATGAGCAGTTCTTC. It is translated as CASSTRSYNEQFF.

This clonotype rates as large. The rearrangement joins TRBV9 to TRBJ2-1; maybe TRBD1 (6 bases). Germline V CDR1 and CDR2: SGDLS, YYNGEE. The CDR3 runs 16 residues. V was trimmed by 0 bases and J by 9 bases, leaving 19 bases between them. In DNA, the CDR3 is TGTGCCAGCAGCGTAGATGGGGGCTTGGTTGGCAGTGAGCAGTTCTTC. It translates to CASSVDGGLVGSEQFF.

This clonotype qualifies as medium-sized. The chain is built from TRBV27 and TRBJ2-5; tentatively, D is TRBD1 or TRBD2 (5 bases each). In germline, CDR1 is MNHEY, CDR2 SMNVEV (reference sequence). The CDR3 has 15 amino acids. With 5 bases removed from V and 5 bases from J, the gap between germline ends came to 18 bases. The CDR3 region is CASSQRDGPHETQYF. The CDR3 DNA reads as TGTGCCAGCAGTCAACGGGACGGACCTCACGAGACCCAGTACTTC.

By share, this clonotype ranks as medium-sized. This chain joins TRBV28 and TRBJ1-6; 7 nucleotides line up with TRBD1. CDR1 is MDHEN and CDR2 is SYDVKM in the germline V gene. This CDR3 region has 17 residues. V lost 1 base and J lost 4; bases outside the gene matches: 7. The CDR3 DNA reads TGTGCCAGCAGTTTATCCTCAGAACAGGGGTATAATTCACCCCTCCACTTT. The encoded protein is CASSLSSEQGYNSPLHF.

This clonotype is deemed large. The CDR3 region is CASTRGWADTQYF. The CDR3 bases are TGTGCCAGCACGCGGGGTTGGGCAGATACGCAGTATTTT. This chain connects TRBV28 to TRBJ2-3, with D possibly matching TRBD2 (6 bases). Trimming took 7 bases from V and 4 from J, leaving 12 bases between them. CDR3 length: 13 residues. Germline values: CDR1 MDHEN, CDR2 SYDVKM.

By proportion, this clonotype is medium-sized. This chain links TRBV6-8 with TRBJ1-1; D uncertain. Trimming pared 9 bases from V and 1 base from J, leaving 9 bases between. The CDR3 has 12 residues. Germline CDR1 reads MNHGY; CDR2 reads SAAAGT. The CDR3 loop reads CARQEPNTEAFF. DNA for the CDR3: TGTGCCAGGCAGGAACCGAACACTGAAGCTTTCTTT.

This clonotype rates as medium-sized. V gene TRBV4-1 combines with J gene TRBJ1-1; 7 positions match TRBD1. Germline V lookup: CDR1 MGHRA, CDR2 YSYEKL. The V gene end was trimmed by 3 bases and the J gene end by 7 bases; junction bases not matched to a gene: 11. CDR3 size: 15 residues. CDR3 sequence (DNA): TGCGCCAGCAGCCAGTACCAGGGGGAAGGGGTTGAAGCTTTCTTT. It encodes CASSQYQGEGVEAFF.

By share of the sample, this clonotype is medium-sized. This rearrangement joins TRBV20-1 to TRBJ1-5; 8 bases fit TRBD1. V shed 6 bases, J shed 6 bases, and the junction held 16 bases outside the gene matches. The length of the CDR3 is 16 residues. Germline-derived CDR1 and CDR2 are DFQATT and SNEGSKA (reference sequence). CDR3 loop: CSAQQGDHGDSQPQHF. The CDR3 bases are TGCAGTGCCCAACAGGGGGATCACGGAGACAGTCAGCCCCAGCATTTT.

This clonotype counts as large. The genes are TRBV24-1 and TRBJ1-2; 7 bases are a match to TRBD1. This CDR3 spans 17 amino acids. V gave up 3 bases and J gave up 4 bases; unmatched junction bases: 13. The germline gives CDR1 KGHDR, CDR2 SFDVKD. In DNA, the CDR3 is TGTGCCACCAGTGATCCTTCGACAGGGACCTCGATCTATGGCTACACCTTC. Its protein product is CATSDPSTGTSIYGYTF.

Comments on this clonotype: Being one base from a much bigger clone, this may be a read error. V gene TRBV28 combines with J gene TRBJ2-7, with D unresolved. V shed 2 bases and J shed 2 bases, with 13 bases lying between them. There are 15 residues in the CDR3. Per the germline V gene, CDR1 is MDHEN and CDR2 is SYDVKM. CDR3 sequence: CASSLRGSLAYEQYF. Written as DNA, the CDR3 is TGTGCCAGCAGTTTACGTGGCAGCCTGGCCTACGAGCAGTACTTC.

This clonotype is medium-sized. V and J are TRBV28 and TRBJ1-2; a weak D match, TRBD1 (6 bases). Germline CDR1 is MDHEN and CDR2 is SYDVKM. CDR3 length equals 17 residues. V gave up 4 bases and J gave up 3 bases, with 21 bases separating them. This CDR3 is CASSSADRARGHYGYTF. In DNA, the CDR3 is TGTGCCAGCAGTTCTGCGGACAGAGCAAGGGGTCACTATGGCTACACCTTC.

This chain uses TRBV28 with TRBJ2-1; weak D call: TRBD2 (6 bases). Germline V CDR1 and CDR2: MDHEN, SYDVKM. V lost 4 bases and J 5 bases, leaving 9 bases between the germline ends. The CDR3 runs 13 residues. The DNA of the CDR3 is TGTGCCAGCAGTTCCCGACTAGACAATGAGCAGTTCTTC. It translates to CASSSRLDNEQFF.

By sample fraction, this clonotype is medium-sized. The chain combines TRBV11-2 with TRBJ1-1, with a possible D match to TRBD1 (5 bases). The CDR3 covers 12 residues. Trimming left V 2 bases short and J 8 bases short, with 9 bases between. Germline values: CDR1 SGHAT, CDR2 FQNNGV. CDR3 in amino acids: CASSLKQVEAFF. The DNA for the CDR3 is TGTGCCAGCAGCTTAAAACAGGTCGAAGCTTTCTTT.

This clonotype qualifies as medium-sized. The chain links TRBV27 to TRBJ2-4; TRBD2 is a possible D gene (5 bases). This CDR3 contains 15 residues. Germline values: CDR1 MNHEY, CDR2 SMNVEV (reference sequence). The V end was cut by 6 bases, the J end by 4 bases, with 16 bases between. The CDR3 spells CASSPFTRPKNIQYF. The CDR3, as DNA: TGTGCCAGCAGCCCCTTTACTAGGCCGAAAAACATTCAGTACTTC.

In this sample, this clonotype is medium-sized. The gene calls are TRBV29-1 and TRBJ2-7, with 11 bases fitting TRBD2. The ends lost 6 bases at V and 4 bases at J; junction bases unmatched: 2. The CDR3 spans 12 residues. Germline CDR1 is SQVTM and CDR2 is ANQGSEA. The CDR3: CSVVAGGYEQYF. The CDR3 region has the DNA TGCAGCGTGGTAGCGGGGGGGTACGAGCAGTACTTC.

By share, this clonotype ranks as medium-sized. V gene TRBV7-3 combines with J gene TRBJ2-1; D unclear. V dropped 4 bases and J dropped 7 bases, with 14 bases sitting between them. CDR1 is SGHTA and CDR2 is FQGTGA in the germline V gene. This CDR3 is built from 14 residues. The CDR3 spells CASSSLPYGNEQFF. CDR3 sequence (DNA): TGTGCCAGCAGCTCGCTCCCCTACGGAAATGAGCAGTTCTTC.

By proportion, this clonotype is medium-sized. The J gene is TRBJ2-7, the V gene TRBV27; 11 bases align to TRBD1. CDR3 size: 13 residues. Trimming at V came to 3 bases and at J to 6 bases, leaving 1 base not matched to a gene. CDR1 MNHEY and CDR2 SMNVEV come from the germline V gene (reference sequence). Here the CDR3 DNA reads TGTGCCAGCAGTTTTGGACAGGGGGCCGAGCAGTACTTC. Its protein is CASSFGQGAEQYF.

In this sample, this clonotype is medium-sized (0.01 to 0.1%). The rearrangement links TRBV28 to TRBJ2-3; 11 bases align to TRBD2. Unmatched junction bases numbered 10, after V lost 5 bases and J lost 0 bases. The CDR3 has 18 amino acids. Germline CDR1 MDHEN, CDR2 SYDVKM. This chain's CDR3 is CASSRGLAGGTSTDTQYF. CDR3 in DNA: TGTGCCAGCAGTCGAGGGCTAGCGGGGGGAACTAGCACAGATACGCAGTATTTT.